The rows below give T cell receptor beta chains drawn from one sample of a study of glioma-infiltrating T cells. MiXCR, run by TCRdb on the multiplex PCR reads, gives a single entry per CDR3 protein. Among 95,000 to 150,000 distinct CDR3 sequences listed, 20% to 25% were seen once. The sequenced sample consisted of glioma tissue, nonneoplastic brain tissue, or PBMCs (not recorded which). These receptors all come from a human donor with low-grade glioma or glioblastoma, undergoing nonglioma brain surgery, or in good health (not recorded which). Each CDR3 is given with its conserved first and last residue. Clone size is stated in some rows and not others, as once, few, many or a class when expanded.

V gene,J gene,clone size,CDR3 protein
TRBV14,TRBJ2-1,few,CASSQPGAPRDEQFF
TRBV29-1,TRBJ2-3,few,CSVAVAGGHYF
TRBV3-1,TRBJ2-5,-,CASMGAAETQYF
TRBV6-1,TRBJ2-5,many,CASSSSIAGGEETQYF
TRBV19,TRBJ1-1,-,CASSIGKMNTEAFF
TRBV20-1,TRBJ1-6,-,CSARALINNSPIHF
TRBV4-3,TRBJ1-6,many,CASSQESDVGSPLHF
TRBV24-1,TRBJ2-2,many,CATKGDTGELFF
TRBV19,TRBJ2-3,-,CASRWGGSTDTQYF
TRBV28,TRBJ1-4,many,CASNSLATNEKLFF
TRBV4-1,TRBJ1-1,-,CASTNTESMNTEAFF
TRBV29-1,TRBJ2-5,few,CSGRLGGGLQETQYF
TRBV29-1,TRBJ1-2,few,CSVPGEQGDGYTF
TRBV12-3/TRBV12-4,TRBJ2-3,many,CASSAEMTDTQYF
TRBV30,TRBJ2-1,-,CAWSRSGSSYNEQFF
TRBV6-1,TRBJ2-3,many,CASSQHSSGRLTDTQYF
TRBV15,TRBJ2-3,many,CATSTKPSERDRGTDTQYF
TRBV10-3,TRBJ2-3,many,CAISRDGSTDTQYF
TRBV28,TRBJ1-5,many,CASSYDSNQPQHF
TRBV29-1,TRBJ2-7,many,CSVYRQLRGSYEQYF
TRBV2,TRBJ2-7,many,CASSNGLAVEQYF
TRBV12-5,TRBJ1-2,many,CASGLPGQNGYTF
TRBV5-1,TRBJ2-5,few,CASSLATGRETQYF
TRBV6-5,TRBJ2-7,few,CASSYWRDMSYEQYF
TRBV28,TRBJ1-1,many,CASSSGEGHTEAFF
TRBV30,TRBJ2-1,-,CAWSVLAGGYNEQFF
TRBV9,TRBJ2-1,few,CASSVGGSGRADEQFF
TRBV5-4,TRBJ2-1,-,CASSLKSGSSFNEQFF
TRBV29-1,TRBJ1-1,many,CSVQVNGNTEAFF
TRBV6-1,TRBJ2-3,many,CASIEGQGVADTQYF
TRBV14,TRBJ2-7,-,CASSQIGWQTEAPSEQYF
TRBV9,TRBJ2-7,-,CASSVGFEEAYEQYF
TRBV7-7,TRBJ2-1,many,CASSVGLAGNNEQFF
TRBV29-1,TRBJ2-1,many,CSVEGTMRGSEQFF
TRBV9,TRBJ2-1,-,CASSVGTVYHNEQFF
TRBV20-1,TRBJ2-1,many,CSAYTSGIYNEQFF
TRBV20-1,TRBJ1-2,many,CSPTMGENYGYTF
TRBV15,TRBJ2-7,many,CATSRGWGNSVEQYF
TRBV20-1,TRBJ2-7,many,CSAEGGSTGKESF
TRBV7-3,TRBJ2-3,many,CASSPQPSSDTQYF
TRBV2,TRBJ2-3,many,CASKYAADTQYF
TRBV28,TRBJ1-2,many,CASYRIPYGYTF
TRBV2,TRBJ1-1,many,CASRGQGRTMNTEAFF
TRBV4-2,TRBJ2-5,-,CASSQMYGQETQYF
TRBV6-1,TRBJ2-3,many,CASRVNSGGRSTDTQYF
TRBV29-1,TRBJ2-7,-,CSVDMGLEQYF
TRBV24-1,TRBJ2-1,many,CATAPPREKGNEQFF
TRBV4-2,TRBJ1-3,-,CASRQVTSWNTIYF
TRBV16,TRBJ2-7,many,CASSQPSGVGQYF
TRBV28,TRBJ1-3,-,CASSFALGQTISENTIYF
TRBV7-2,TRBJ1-6,many,CASTPAGNYNSPLHF
TRBV19,TRBJ2-1,-,CASSPQGLALKWDEQFF
TRBV6-1,TRBJ2-1,many,CASSSTSGDGNEQFF
TRBV10-3,TRBJ1-3,-,CAIRGDASGNTIYF
TRBV12-3/TRBV12-4,TRBJ2-5,-,CASSFSDAYRETQYF
TRBV5-4,TRBJ2-3,few,CASSQPGQLSTDTQYF